Presented here are 32 T cell receptor beta chains from one specimen sequenced in a study of blood T cells in healthy people across ages (dated by TCRdb to 2015 to 2017). The library came from 5' RACE. Instrument used: Illumina HiSeq 2500. A second roughly 6 to 12 cycle PCR used a sample-barcoded 5' primer and a J-beta primer mix. The raw public reads went through TCRdb reprocessing: fastp at Q25, MiXCR clone calling, in-frame beta chains kept. Every entry covers one CDR3 protein and lists the most common genes and DNA from its rows. This sample comprises some 700,000 distinct CDR3 sequences, roughly 43% of them detected only once. Of the sample, 20% to 25% is held by the ten largest clones. Sequencing was carried out using blood. These receptors were taken from an older woman in good health.

Comment on this clonotype: With a much larger clone just one base away, this may be a read error. The rearrangement uses TRBV7-3 and TRBJ2-1; 8 nucleotides align to TRBD2. CDR1 and CDR2 (germline): SGHTA, FQGTGA. The CDR3 runs to 14 residues. With V trimmed by 5 bases and J by 13 bases, 13 bases remained unmatched. CDR3 loop: CASSLPGAGETQFF. The CDR3 nucleotides are TGTGCCAGCAGCCTCCCGGGAGCGGGAGAGACCCAGTTCTTC.

This clonotype was seen more than once but under ten times. The rearrangement links TRBV28 to TRBJ2-1, with 13 bases fitting TRBD2. V was clipped by 4 bases and J by 8 bases; unmatched bases: 8. Looked up from germline, CDR1 is MDHEN and CDR2 is SYDVKM. CDR3 length: 16 residues. The DNA for the CDR3 is TGTGCCAGCAGTTACCGGACTAGCGGGAGCGGAGATGAGCAGTTCTTC. This encodes CASSYRTSGSGDEQFF.

This clonotype showed up just a few times. This chain connects TRBV12-5 to TRBJ2-5; D ambiguous. CDR3 length: 13 residues. CDR1 and CDR2 (germline): LGHNT, FRNRAP. V was shortened by 3 bases and J by 1 base, with 6 bases between the two germline ends. CDR3 DNA sequence: TGTGCTAGTGGTTTTGGTCCCCAAGAGACCCAGTACTTC. Residues: CASGFGPQETQYF.

The rearrangement uses TRBV7-9 and TRBJ1-1; D is uncertain. The CDR3 sequence is 12 residues long. CDR1 SEHNR and CDR2 FQNEAQ come from the germline V gene (reference sequence). V was trimmed by 5 bases and J by 3 bases, leaving 7 bases between them. As DNA, the CDR3 is TGTGCCAGCAGCGAGATGGACACTGAAGCTTTCTTT. Its protein is CASSEMDTEAFF. The complete variable domain, with remaining parts taken from reference TRBV7-9 and TRBJ1-1, reads DTGVSQNPRHKITKRGQNVTFRCDPISEHNRLYWYRQTLGQGPEFLTYFQNEAQLEKSRLLSDRFSAERPKGSFSTLEIQRTEQGDSAMYLCASSEMDTEAFFGQGTRLTVV.

The chain recombines TRBV6-6 with TRBJ2-1; TRBD2 aligns across 9 bases. J lost 4 bases, V lost 4 bases, and 5 bases had no gene match. The CDR3 spans 15 residues. Germline V lookup: CDR1 MNHNY, CDR2 SVGAGI (reference sequence). The DNA of the CDR3 is TGTGCCAGCAGTTCCAGCGGGAGGAGGTACAATGAGCAGTTCTTC. It yields the protein CASSSSGRRYNEQFF.

This chain uses TRBV12-5 with TRBJ1-4, with TRBD1 identical over 8 bases. Looked up from germline, CDR1 is LGHNT and CDR2 is FRNRAP. J was trimmed by 5 bases and V by 1 base; bases with no gene match: 12. This CDR3 spans 18 amino acids. CDR3 bases: TGTGCTAGTGGTTTGGGCCTTATCCCGACAGGGGTGAATGAAAAACTGTTTTTT. This encodes CASGLGLIPTGVNEKLFF.

This clonotype was counted many times. As DNA, the CDR3 is TGTGCCAGCAGCATACTTACAGGGGGCGCATCCTACGAGCAGTACTTC. Protein: CASSILTGGASYEQYF. The chain is built from TRBV11-2 and TRBJ2-7; TRBD1 matches at 9 bases. Losses at the gene ends were 5 bases for V and 1 base for J; bases not matched to a gene: 9. The germline CDR1 and CDR2 sequences are SGHAT and FQNNGV. This CDR3 has 16 residues.

With respect to this clonotype: Given a much more abundant clone one base away, this may be a read error. The chain is built from TRBV6-1 and TRBJ2-4; 7 bases agree with TRBD1. The DNA end lines up better with TRBJ2-7; the J call may be wrong. Germline assignment: CDR1 MNHNS and CDR2 SASEGT. The CDR3 is 13 amino acids. In DNA form, the CDR3 reads TGTGCCAGCCGTGAGAGGACAGGCTACGAGCAGTACTTC. Amino acid sequence: CASRERTGYEQYF.

V usage is TRBV20-1 and J usage is TRBJ2-1, with TRBD2 matching over 15 bases. The CDR3 consists of 15 residues. The germline gives CDR1 DFQATT, CDR2 SNEGSKA (reference sequence). The trim removed 6 bases at V and 13 bases at J, leaving 13 bases unmatched. The chain's CDR3 is CSARGLAGGMRTQFF. CDR3 coding DNA: TGCAGTGCCCGCGGACTAGCGGGAGGGATGAGGACACAGTTCTTC.

The table lists this clonotype with a few counts. The chain joins TRBV20-1 to TRBJ1-2; no firm D call. Between the trimmed V and J ends, which lost 5 bases and 2 bases, there was a span of 15 bases. This CDR3 spans 14 amino acids. CDR1 and CDR2 from the germline V gene are DFQATT and SNEGSKA (reference sequence). The CDR3 DNA reads TGCAGTGCTCCTTCGGGGTCAGGAAACTATGGCTACACCTTC. Translated, it gives CSAPSGSGNYGYTF.

Many counts were recorded for this clonotype. The CDR3 bases are TGTGCCACCCGACTAGCAGGGAGCGGAAGCTCCTACAATGAGCAGTTCTTC. Translating gives CATRLAGSGSSYNEQFF. The genes are TRBV12-3 or TRBV12-4 and TRBJ2-1, with TRBD2 matching 7 bases. V lost 10 bases and J lost 0; bases outside the gene matches: 15. CDR3 length equals 17 residues.

As concerns this clonotype: A much larger clone sits a single nucleotide away, making a read error possible. V is TRBV14 and J is TRBJ2-7; the match to TRBD2 covers 13 bases. V gave up 4 bases and J gave up 1 base; unmatched junction bases: 1. CDR1 and CDR2 (germline): SGHDN, FVKESK. The CDR3 runs to 15 residues. CDR3 protein: CASSRGLAGSYEQYF. The CDR3 bases are TGTGCCAGCAGCCGGGGACTAGCGGGATCCTACGAGCAGTACTTC.

The V gene is TRBV5-6, the J gene TRBJ2-5; the match to TRBD1 covers 11 bases. J gave up 5 bases and V 3 bases, and 6 bases lay outside the gene matches. Per the germline V gene, CDR1 is SGHDT and CDR2 is YYEEEE. The CDR3 has 15 residues. CDR3 DNA: TGTGCCAGCAGCTCGACCGGGACAGGGGGTGAGACCCAGTACTTC. Its protein is CASSSTGTGGETQYF.

J is TRBJ1-2 and V is TRBV3-1; no definite D call. In germline, CDR1 is LGHDT, CDR2 YNNKEL (reference sequence). Trimming took off 3 bases at V and 7 bases at J, with 9 bases between the two ends. The CDR3 totals 12 residues. The chain's CDR3 is CASSQAEGGYTF. In DNA, the CDR3 is TGTGCCAGCAGCCAGGCCGAGGGTGGCTACACCTTC.

The chain uses TRBV29-1 and TRBJ1-1; D is undetermined. CDR1 SQVTM and CDR2 ANQGSEA come from the germline V gene. Trimming stripped 3 bases from V and 0 bases from J, with 11 bases between. CDR3 length equals 14 residues. The chain's CDR3 is CSVDRTGMNTEAFF. The DNA of the CDR3 is TGCAGCGTTGATCGTACGGGCATGAACACTGAAGCTTTCTTT.

The chain recombines TRBV10-3 with TRBJ1-6, with TRBD1 as a possible D gene (6 bases). CDR3 size: 15 residues. Per the germline V gene, CDR1 is ENHRY and CDR2 is SYGVKD. Trimming cost V 11 bases and J 7 bases, with 21 bases left between them. Written as DNA, the CDR3 is TGTGCCGTAGGGGGGGGAGGCAGTGGGAATTCACCCCTCCACTTT. Residues: CAVGGGGSGNSPLHF.

With regard to this clonotype: One base away lies a much larger clone, so this may be a sequencing read error. The rearrangement uses TRBV29-1 and TRBJ2-7; D is unclear. The germline CDR1 and CDR2 sequences are SQVTM and ANQGSEA. The CDR3 is 10 amino acids. This CDR3 is CSVGNHERYF. The CDR3, as DNA: TGCAGCGTTGGTAACCACGAGCGGTACTTC.

The rearrangement uses TRBV30 and TRBJ2-3; D is undetermined. This CDR3 is built from 15 residues. V shed 7 bases and J shed 5 bases, with 22 bases lying between them. Germline V gives CDR1 GTSNPN, CDR2 SVGIG (reference sequence). The CDR3 coding sequence is TGTGCCTTCACCCGTTCGGGTCCGCCGAGAGATACGCAGTATTTT. Translation: CAFTRSGPPRDTQYF.

This clonotype is a singleton in its sample. One end of the junction fails to match germline, which may point to a read error. As DNA, the CDR3 is TGTACCAGCAGCTTATTCCCCCAGCGGGGGATAACCCAAGAGACCCAGTACTTC. It encodes CTSSLFPQRGITQETQYF. The chain carries TRBV11-2 and TRBJ2-5; TRBD2 aligns across 8 bases. CDR1 and CDR2 (germline): SGHAT, FQNNGV. CDR3 length: 18 residues.

The chain carries TRBV29-1 and TRBJ1-1; possible D gene TRBD1, 6 bases. Germline CDR1 reads SQVTM; CDR2 reads ANQGSEA. The CDR3 contains 13 residues. Trimming shortened V by 7 bases and J by 0 bases, and 12 bases separated the two germline ends. The CDR3 spells CSGSRGLNTEAFF. The CDR3 DNA follows: TGCAGCGGCAGCAGGGGCTTGAACACTGAAGCTTTCTTT.

The rearrangement joins TRBV6-2 or TRBV6-3 to TRBJ1-2, with D unclear. V was trimmed by 7 bases and J by 2 bases, leaving 14 bases between them. The CDR3 is made up of 14 amino acids. Per the germline V gene, CDR1 is MNHEY and CDR2 is SVGEGT. Here the CDR3 DNA reads TGTGCCAGCATGGGGAAAGTATTAAACTATGGCTACACCTTC. Its protein is CASMGKVLNYGYTF.

In this sample, this clonotype turned up a few times. The gene calls are TRBV6-5 and TRBJ2-7; the match to TRBD2 covers 8 bases. With V trimmed by 2 bases and J by 6 bases, 15 bases remained unmatched. Germline-derived CDR1 and CDR2 are MNHEY and SVGAGI. The CDR3 covers 17 residues. CDR3 sequence: CASSYGAISGMGAEQYF. The CDR3 DNA reads TGTGCCAGCAGTTACGGGGCGATTAGCGGGATGGGGGCCGAGCAGTACTTC.

V gene TRBV5-6 combines with J gene TRBJ1-4; D unresolved. V was clipped by 1 base and J by 7 bases, with 11 bases between them. In germline, CDR1 is SGHDT, CDR2 YYEEEE. The CDR3 covers 14 residues. The CDR3 DNA reads as TGTGCCAGCAGCTTGCCCGGGTGCGGTGAAAAACTGTTTTTT. It encodes CASSLPGCGEKLFF.

The chain combines TRBV2 with TRBJ1-1; D is perhaps TRBD1 (6 bases). The V end was cut by 9 bases, the J end by 8 bases, with 13 bases between. Germline V gene sequence: CDR1 SNHLY, CDR2 FYNNEI. CDR3 length equals 11 residues. The CDR3 spells CASRGGDEAFF. CDR3 bases: TGTGCCAGTAGAGGGGGGGACGAAGCTTTCTTT.

This clonotype was seen a handful of times. This chain uses TRBV7-9 with TRBJ2-5; D possibly corresponds to TRBD2 (6 bases). The CDR3 contains 14 residues. V was pared by 4 bases and J by 0 bases, with 9 bases between. The germline gives CDR1 SEHNR, CDR2 FQNEAQ (reference sequence). CDR3 amino acids: CASSSWGDQETQYF. CDR3 sequence (DNA): TGTGCCAGCAGCTCGTGGGGGGACCAAGAGACCCAGTACTTC.

The rearrangement links TRBV5-1 to TRBJ1-4; D might be TRBD1 (5 bases). The V end was cut by 0 bases, the J end by 8 bases, with 20 bases between. Looked up from germline, CDR1 is SGHRS and CDR2 is YFSETQ. The CDR3 extends over 17 amino acids. CDR3 nucleotide sequence: TGCGCCAGCAGCTTGGCCGCCAGGGATGTTTCAAAGGAAAAACTGTTTTTT. Translation gives CASSLAARDVSKEKLFF.

The CDR3 DNA reads TGCGCCAGCAGCATGGGGGACAGCGCCTACGAGCAGTACTTC. Translation: CASSMGDSAYEQYF. The chain couples TRBV5-1 to TRBJ2-7, with 7 bases lining up with TRBD1. CDR1 is SGHRS and CDR2 is YFSETQ in the germline V gene. The CDR3 is made up of 14 amino acids. Trimming removed 4 bases from V and 2 bases from J; junction bases left unmatched: 6.

This clonotype was counted between two and nine times. V gene TRBV9 combines with J gene TRBJ1-6, with D possibly TRBD1 on 5 matching bases. The CDR3 has 16 residues. Germline V gene sequence: CDR1 SGDLS, CDR2 YYNGEE. V was cut by 3 bases and J by 0 bases, with 10 bases left in between. The CDR3 loop reads CASSARQISYNSPLHF. For the CDR3, the DNA is TGTGCCAGCAGCGCTAGACAGATCTCCTATAATTCACCCCTCCACTTT.

The V and J genes are TRBV28 and TRBJ2-1, with D possibly being TRBD2 (6 bases). The V end was cut by 9 bases, the J end by 1 base, with 10 bases between. The CDR3 runs 13 residues. Germline values: CDR1 MDHEN, CDR2 SYDVKM. This CDR3 reads CASDRGSYNEQFF. CDR3 in DNA: TGTGCCAGTGATCGGGGGTCCTACAATGAGCAGTTCTTC.

A word on this clonotype: A much bigger clone sits one base away, suggesting this may be a read error. The CDR3 is CASSGGDRQETQYF. In DNA form, the CDR3 reads TGTGCCAGCAGTGGGGGGGACAGACAAGAGACCCAGTACTTC. This chain uses TRBV6-5 with TRBJ2-5; D may be TRBD1 or TRBD2 (7 bases each). Germline values: CDR1 MNHEY, CDR2 SVGAGI. V lost 5 bases, J lost 2 bases, and 12 bases lay in between. The CDR3 is 14 amino acids.

This chain uses TRBV4-3 with TRBJ2-7; tentatively, D is TRBD1 or TRBD2 (5 bases each). Germline V CDR1 and CDR2: LGHNA, YSLEER. The germline V and J ends were trimmed by 1 base and 0 bases, with 7 bases remaining between them. CDR3 size: 14 residues. The CDR3 spells CASSQVGASYEQYF. The CDR3, as DNA: TGCGCCAGCAGCCAAGTCGGGGCCTCCTACGAGCAGTACTTC.

The CDR3 is CSARSTGTGAYEQFF. The CDR3 DNA follows: TGCAGTGCTAGATCAACCGGGACAGGGGCATACGAGCAGTTCTTC. The chain has TRBV20-1 and TRBJ2-1; 10 bases match TRBD1. Trimming removed 2 bases from V and 10 bases from J; junction bases left unmatched: 11. The germline gives CDR1 DFQATT, CDR2 SNEGSKA (reference sequence). This CDR3 is built from 15 residues.